The table lists the clone carrying this TCR beta chain with a few counts. Then a second PCR, running about 6 to 12 cycles, was carried out with a sample-barcoded 5' primer and a J-beta primer mix. TCRdb called the 5' RACE reads again in MiXCR, with one record for every CDR3 protein. The sample shows some 1.5 million distinct CDR3 sequences, approximately 30% of them seen only once. This record comes from a study of blood T cells in healthy people across ages. Study summary: Per every two T cells, about one barcoded beta molecule was captured by template switching.

Germline V lookup: CDR1 LGHDT, CDR2 YNNKEL (reference sequence). There are 16 residues in the CDR3. Trimming shortened V by 1 base and J by 0 bases, and 10 bases separated the two germline ends. The V gene is TRBV3-1, the J gene TRBJ2-4; D not certain. The sample taken for sequencing was blood. This sequence originates from a woman aged 25 to 39 in good health. CDR3 bases: TGTGCCAGCAGCCAAGTCCCCGGGCTAGCCAAAAACATTCAGTACTTC. Its translation is CASSQVPGLAKNIQYF.